This T cell receptor (beta chain) originates from a study of shared clonotypes between healthy human individuals. Naive-designated CD8 cells lacked CD45RO, were positively enriched for CCR7, and omitted terminally differentiated effector memory CD45RA+ cells. Per the germline V gene, CDR1 is SEHNR and CDR2 is FQNEAQ (reference sequence). CDR3 length equals 15 residues. The trim removed 6 bases at V and 3 bases at J, leaving 7 bases unmatched. Produced via immunoSEQ multiplex PCR; TCRdb's table is partial and in-frame only. The sample includes under 2,000,000 clones, over 85% of them seen just once. The sequence came from a man aged 18 to 30 in good health. Sequences were obtained from naive CD8+ T cells sorted from blood. V usage is TRBV7-9 and J usage is TRBJ2-7; 11 positions match TRBD2. The CDR3 region is CASSLAGGIYYEQYF. The CDR3 nucleotides are TGTGCCAGCAGTCTAGCGGGAGGAATTTACTACGAGCAGTACTTC.